This T cell receptor (beta chain) was documented in a study of Ad26.COV2.S vaccination and SARS-CoV-2 variants. At the level of the study: The COV1001 Ad26.COV2.S trial arm included the donor. Into the muscle, Ad26.COV2.S was dosed once or twice, 56 days apart. Study-level results: An underestimation of total T cell responses may have resulted from the TCR breadth and depth analyses.

Germline trimming cut 6 bases from V and 2 bases from J; bases unmatched to any gene: 3. Germline values: CDR1 SQVTM, CDR2 ANQGSEA. This CDR3 is built from 14 residues. The data were produced by immunoSEQ multiplex PCR, yet TCRdb's version contains in-frame clones alone and is incomplete. This table has roughly 460,000 clones, about 88% appearing once. Regarding treatment: roughly 20 received Ad26.COV2.S at low or high dose, single or two shots; 5 received placebo; per-sample allocation not given. Collection of samples fell on day 63 after the first vaccine or placebo injection. On this clone: No antigen is known for it.

The receptor was isolated from a person between 18 and 65 years old who received the Ad26.COV2.S COVID-19 vaccine or a placebo. The V call is TRBV29-1, the J call TRBJ2-1, with TRBD1 matching 11 bases. Material: peripheral blood, obtained in a trial of Ad26.COV2.S vaccine versus placebo. The CDR3 DNA reads as TGCAGCGTGGGGGACAGGGGGACCTACAATGAGCAGTTCTTC. Its translation is CSVGDRGTYNEQFF.